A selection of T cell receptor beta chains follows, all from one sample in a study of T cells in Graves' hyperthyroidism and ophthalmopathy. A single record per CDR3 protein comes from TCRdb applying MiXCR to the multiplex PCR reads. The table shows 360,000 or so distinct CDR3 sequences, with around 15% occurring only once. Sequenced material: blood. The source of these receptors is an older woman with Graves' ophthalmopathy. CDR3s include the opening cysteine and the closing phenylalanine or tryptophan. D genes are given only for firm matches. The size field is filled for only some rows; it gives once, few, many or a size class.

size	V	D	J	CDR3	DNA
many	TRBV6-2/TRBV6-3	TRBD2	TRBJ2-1	CASSLSLAGGKGEQFF	TGTGCCAGCAGTTTAAGCCTAGCGGGAGGAAAGGGGGAGCAGTTCTTC
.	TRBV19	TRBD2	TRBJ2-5	CASSKKLAGSEKYF	TGTGCCAGTAGTAAAAAGTTAGCGGGGTCCGAAAAGTACTTC
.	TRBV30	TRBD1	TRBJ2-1	CAWRGDRGSYNGQFF	TGTGCCTGGAGGGGGGACAGGGGTTCCTACAATGGGCAGTTCTTC
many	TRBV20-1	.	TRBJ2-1	CSATTGGGASYNEQFF	TGCAGTGCTACTACAGGGGGGGGGGCGTCCTACAATGAGCAGTTCTTC
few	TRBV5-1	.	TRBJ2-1	CASSSGTHNEQFF	TGCGCCAGCAGCTCCGGGACTCACAATGAGCAGTTCTTC
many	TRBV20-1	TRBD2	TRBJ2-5	CSARDLELAPQETQYF	TGCAGTGCTAGAGATTTGGAACTAGCGCCCCAAGAGACCCAGTACTTC
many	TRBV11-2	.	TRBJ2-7	CASSLDSGANYEQYF	TGTGCCAGCAGCTTAGATAGCGGAGCTAACTACGAGCAGTACTTC
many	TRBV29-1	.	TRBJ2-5	CSAGAKGETQYF	TGCAGCGCAGGGGCCAAGGGAGAGACCCAGTACTTC
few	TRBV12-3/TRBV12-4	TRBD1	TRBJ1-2	CASSPRTGRSEGYGYTF	TGTGCCAGCAGCCCAAGGACAGGCAGGTCGGAAGGCTATGGCTACACCTTC
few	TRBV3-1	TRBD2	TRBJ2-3	CASSLTSAPWDTQYF	TGTGCCAGCAGCCTTACTAGCGCCCCTTGGGATACGCAGTATTTT
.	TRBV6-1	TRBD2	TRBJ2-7	CASSEVGLAGGEQYF	TGTGCCAGCAGTGAAGTAGGACTAGCGGGAGGCGAGCAGTACTTC
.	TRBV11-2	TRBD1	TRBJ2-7	CASSLGLTGDNEQYF	TGTGCCAGCAGCTTAGGCCTTACAGGGGACAACGAGCAGTACTTC
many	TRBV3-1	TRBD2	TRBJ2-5	CASSRILAAQETQYF	TGTGCCAGCAGCCGGATACTAGCGGCCCAAGAGACCCAGTACTTC
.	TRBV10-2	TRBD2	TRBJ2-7	CASWGAGGISEQYF	TGCGCCAGCTGGGGAGCGGGAGGGATCTCCGAGCAGTACTTC
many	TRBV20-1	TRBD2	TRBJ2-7	CSARDTRREYGQYF	TGCAGTGCTAGAGATACGCGGCGGGAGTATGGGCAGTACTTC
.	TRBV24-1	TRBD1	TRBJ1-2	CATSDPRDSGLGYTF	TGTGCCACCAGTGATCCCCGGGACAGTGGGCTCGGCTACACCTTC
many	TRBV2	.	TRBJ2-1	CASSEKRSSYNEQFF	TGTGCCAGCAGTGAAAAGAGAAGCTCCTACAATGAGCAGTTCTTC
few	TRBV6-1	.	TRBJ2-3	CASSSSGGRVTDTQYF	TGTGCCAGCTCTTCTTCGGGGGGCAGGGTCACAGATACGCAGTATTTT
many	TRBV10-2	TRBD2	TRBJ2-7	CASNPSGAYEQYF	TGCGCCAGCAACCCTAGCGGAGCCTACGAGCAGTACTTC
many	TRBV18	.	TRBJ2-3	CASSPLEGDTQYF	TGTGCCAGCTCACCCTTAGAGGGAGATACGCAGTATTTT
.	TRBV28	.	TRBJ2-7	CASSLTSTGGGYEQYF	TGTGCCAGCAGTTTAACCAGCACCGGGGGTGGTTACGAGCAGTACTTC
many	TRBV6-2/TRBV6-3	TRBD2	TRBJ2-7	CASSYTTTGLASYEQYF	TGTGCCAGCAGTTACACAACGACGGGACTAGCCTCCTACGAGCAGTACTTC
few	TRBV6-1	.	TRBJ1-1	CASSLQRYTEAFF	TGTGCCAGCAGCCTACAGAGATACACTGAAGCTTTCTTT
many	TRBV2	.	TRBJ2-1	CASSEYRVRNTNEQFF	TGTGCCAGCAGTGAATACAGGGTCCGTAATACCAATGAGCAGTTCTTC
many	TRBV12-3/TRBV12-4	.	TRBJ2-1	CASSFRSSGGNEQFF	TGTGCCAGCAGTTTCAGGAGTAGCGGAGGCAATGAGCAGTTCTTC
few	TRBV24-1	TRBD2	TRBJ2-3	CATSDYSASGSYSTDTQYF	TGTGCCACCAGTGATTATTCTGCTAGCGGGAGTTACAGCACAGATACGCAGTATTTT
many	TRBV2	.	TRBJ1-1	CASSDLLGTTEAFF	TGTGCCAGCAGTGATCTCCTGGGAACCACTGAAGCTTTCTTT
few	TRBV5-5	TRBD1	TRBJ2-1	CASSGTASSYNEQFF	TGTGCCAGCAGCGGGACAGCTAGCTCCTACAATGAGCAGTTCTTC
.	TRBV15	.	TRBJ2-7	CATSRVLSSIDEQYF	TGTGCCACCAGCAGAGTTCTCTCCTCGATTGACGAGCAGTACTTC
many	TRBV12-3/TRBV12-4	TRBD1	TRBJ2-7	CASTSGQPYEQYF	TGTGCCAGCACCTCGGGACAGCCCTACGAGCAGTACTTC
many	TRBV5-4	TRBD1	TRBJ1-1	CASSQPQGSTEAFF	TGTGCCAGCAGTCAACCACAGGGGAGCACTGAAGCTTTCTTT
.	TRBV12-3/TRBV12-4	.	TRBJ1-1	CASSLWVGTEAFF	TGTGCCAGCAGTTTATGGGTGGGCACTGAAGCTTTCTTT
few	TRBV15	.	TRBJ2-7	CATSRDAGQAYEQYF	TGTGCCACCAGCAGAGATGCGGGGCAAGCGTACGAGCAGTACTTC
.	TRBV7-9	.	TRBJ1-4	CASSPEEEGEKLFF	TGTGCCAGCAGTCCCGAGGAGGAAGGTGAAAAACTGTTTTTT
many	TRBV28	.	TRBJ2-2	CAIESGNTGELFF	TGTGCCATCGAAAGCGGTAACACCGGGGAGCTGTTTTTT
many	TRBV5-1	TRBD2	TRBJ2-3	CASSGSSGRESTDTQYF	TGCGCCAGTTCCGGGTCTAGCGGGAGGGAGAGCACAGATACGCAGTATTTT
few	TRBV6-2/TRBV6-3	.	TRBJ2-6	CASSQQVSGANVLTF	TGTGCCAGCAGCCAACAGGTATCTGGGGCCAACGTCCTGACTTTC
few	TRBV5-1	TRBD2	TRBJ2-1	CASSLAGTRTDEQFF	TGCGCCAGCAGCTTGGCCGGGACTAGGACCGATGAGCAGTTCTTC
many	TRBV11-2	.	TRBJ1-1	CASSFQASTEAFF	TGTGCCAGCAGCTTTCAGGCTTCCACTGAAGCTTTCTTT
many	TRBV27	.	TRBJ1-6	CASSISGRSPLHF	TGTGCCAGCAGTATTTCGGGGCGGTCACCCCTCCACTTT
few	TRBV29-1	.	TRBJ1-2	CSVGRGYGYTF	TGCAGCGTTGGTAGGGGGTATGGCTACACCTTC
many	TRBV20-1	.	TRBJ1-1	CSARDQGHLFGTEAFF	TGCAGTGCTAGAGATCAAGGACACCTGTTTGGCACTGAAGCTTTCTTT
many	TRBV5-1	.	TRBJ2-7	CASSLGGGLSSYEQYF	TGCGCCAGCAGCTTGGGGGGCGGGCTAAGCTCCTACGAGCAGTACTTC
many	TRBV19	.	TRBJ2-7	CASQGRLAYEQYF	TGTGCCTCCCAGGGTCGGTTAGCCTACGAGCAGTACTTC
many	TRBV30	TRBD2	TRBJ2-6	CAWMKRGSGANVLTF	TGTGCCTGGATGAAGCGGGGCTCTGGGGCCAACGTCCTGACTTTC
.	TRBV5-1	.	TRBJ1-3	CASSNRDGGSGGNTIYF	TGCGCCAGCAGCAACCGGGACGGAGGGTCGGGCGGAAACACCATATATTTT
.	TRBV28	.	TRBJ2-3	CASTQGGADTQYF	TGTGCCAGCACCCAGGGGGGCGCAGATACGCAGTATTTT
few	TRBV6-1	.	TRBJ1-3	CASSYDRVGNTIYF	TGTGCCAGCAGTTACGATCGGGTTGGAAACACCATATATTTT
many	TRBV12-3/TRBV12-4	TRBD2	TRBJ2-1	CASTQGLVTPREQFF	TGTGCCAGCACCCAGGGACTAGTCACCCCCAGGGAGCAGTTCTTC
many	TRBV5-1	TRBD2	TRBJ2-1	CASSLGPSGYNEQFF	TGCGCCAGCAGCTTGGGCCCTAGCGGTTACAATGAGCAGTTCTTC
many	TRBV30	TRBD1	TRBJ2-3	CAWSTGQGATDTQYF	TGTGCCTGGAGTACTGGACAGGGGGCTACAGATACGCAGTATTTT
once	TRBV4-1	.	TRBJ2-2	CASSQEMGWGSWGTGELFF	TGCGCCAGCAGCCAAGAGATGGGGTGGGGTAGCTGGGGGACCGGGGAGCTGTTTTTT
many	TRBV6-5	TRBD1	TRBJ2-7	CASSYGTGYYEQYF	TGTGCCAGCAGTTACGGGACAGGGTACTACGAGCAGTACTTC
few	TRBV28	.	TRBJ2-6	CASSLARAAGANVLTF	TGTGCCAGCAGTTTAGCCAGGGCGGCTGGGGCCAACGTCCTGACTTTC
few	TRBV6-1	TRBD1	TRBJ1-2	CASRPQGAGEGYTF	TGTGCCAGCAGACCTCAGGGGGCAGGCGAGGGCTACACCTTC
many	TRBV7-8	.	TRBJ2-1	CASSPRAGMRNEQFF	TGTGCCAGCAGCCCCAGGGCGGGAATGAGGAATGAGCAGTTCTTC
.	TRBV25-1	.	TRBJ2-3	CASTPPGATTDTQYF	TGTGCCAGCACCCCTCCGGGGGCGACGACAGATACGCAGTATTTT
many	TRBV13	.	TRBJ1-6	CASSLGRLNSPLHF	TGTGCCAGCAGCCTAGGACGGCTTAATTCACCCCTCCACTTT
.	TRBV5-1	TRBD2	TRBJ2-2	CASSLVAGGLNTGELFF	TGCGCCAGCAGCTTGGTAGCGGGAGGGCTGAACACCGGGGAGCTGTTTTTT